A selection of T cell receptor beta chains follows, all from one sample in a study of Ad26.COV2.S vaccination and SARS-CoV-2 variants. Clones were sequenced by immunoSEQ multiplex PCR, and TCRdb holds only the in-frame ones, with some missing. This sample yields hundreds of thousands of clones, of which roughly 89% are seen a single time; 5% belongs to the top ten. The sample here was peripheral blood, taken in a trial of Ad26.COV2.S vaccine versus placebo. The receptors were gathered from a person between 18 and 59 years old who received the Ad26.COV2.S COVID-19 vaccine or a placebo. Each CDR3 is given with its conserved first and last residue. The D gene is left open where the match is weak. The listing skips clone size in some rows; elsewhere it reads once, few, many or a size class.

>-|TRBJ2-3|TRBV5-1|-
CASAHANRYTDTQYF
TGCGCCAGCGCTCACGCCAACCGCTACACAGATACGCAGTATTTT
>-|TRBJ2-7|TRBV7-9|-
CASSLRTYEQYF
TGTGCCAGCAGCTTAAGGACCTACGAGCAGTACTTC
>many|TRBJ2-1|TRBV11-2|TRBD2
CASSPRLAGGRYNEQFF
TGTGCCAGCAGCCCCCGACTAGCGGGGGGGCGCTACAATGAGCAGTTCTTC
>-|TRBJ1-1|TRBV7-2|-
CASSLGPRANTEAFF
TGTGCCAGCAGTTTAGGTCCGAGGGCAAACACTGAAGCTTTCTTT
>-|TRBJ2-7|TRBV10-3|TRBD1
CAISEIGDRGYEQYF
TGTGCCATCAGTGAGATAGGAGACAGGGGCTACGAGCAGTACTTC
>-|TRBJ2-7|TRBV16|-
CASSQLVGNYEQYF
TGTGCCAGCAGCCAATTGGTGGGAAACTACGAGCAGTACTTC
>-|TRBJ1-5|TRBV29-1|TRBD1
CSVGTGDRNQPQHF
TGCAGCGTAGGGACAGGGGATAGAAATCAGCCCCAGCATTTT
>-|TRBJ2-7|TRBV7-2|-
CASSRGGTSYEQYF
TGTGCCAGCAGTCGGGGCGGCACTTCCTACGAGCAGTACTTC
>-|TRBJ2-4|TRBV27|-
CASSALRDTKNIQYF
TGTGCCAGCAGCGCGCTCCGGGATACCAAAAACATTCAGTACTTC
>-|TRBJ1-2|TRBV5-1|TRBD1
CASSSRTGGVGNYGYTF
TGCGCCAGCAGCTCCCGGACAGGGGGCGTAGGTAACTATGGCTACACCTTC
>-|TRBJ2-7|TRBV5-1|TRBD1
CASSGDREGVNEQYF
TGCGCCAGCAGCGGGGACAGGGAAGGTGTCAACGAGCAGTACTTC
>-|TRBJ2-3|TRBV30|TRBD1
CAWRTPGGNTQYF
TGTGCCTGGAGGACCCCAGGGGGCAATACGCAGTATTTT
>-|TRBJ2-3|TRBV5-6|-
CASSPGTDTQYF
TGTGCCAGCAGTCCGGGCACAGATACGCAGTATTTT
>-|TRBJ2-5|TRBV25-1|TRBD1
CASSVQGFGIETQYF
TGTGCCAGCAGTGTACAGGGGTTCGGTATCGAGACCCAGTACTTC
>-|TRBJ1-1|TRBV3-1/TRBV3-2|-
CASSRKEGIEAFF
TGTGCCAGCAGCCGAAAGGAAGGGATCGAAGCTTTCTTT
>-|TRBJ1-2|TRBV7-9|-
CASSEKTGLDYGYTF
TGTGCCAGCAGCGAGAAGACGGGATTGGACTATGGCTACACCTTC
>-|TRBJ2-7|TRBV6-1|TRBD1
CASSEGGTGGYEQYF
TGTGCCAGCAGTGAAGGGGGGACAGGGGGCTACGAGCAGTACTTC
>-|TRBJ2-4|TRBV15|TRBD2
CATSRGGLAEIAKNIQYF
TGTGCCACCAGCAGAGGGGGACTAGCGGAGATAGCCAAAAACATTCAGTACTTC
>-|TRBJ1-6|TRBV25-1|TRBD1
CASSAFSGGNSPLHF
TGTGCCAGCAGTGCCTTTTCAGGGGGAAACTCACCCCTCCACTTT
>-|TRBJ2-5|TRBV19|-
CASGRPQETQYF
TGTGCCAGTGGCAGACCCCAAGAGACCCAGTACTTC
>-|TRBJ1-5|TRBV28|TRBD1
CASSPEDRGAFQPQHF
TGTGCCAGCAGCCCGGAGGACAGGGGAGCGTTCCAGCCCCAGCATTTT
>-|TRBJ2-3|TRBV5-4|TRBD2
CASSSRTSGDTQYF
TGTGCCAGCAGCTCGCGGACTAGCGGGGATACGCAGTATTTT
>-|TRBJ2-1|TRBV28|-
CASSPLAWRNEQFF
TGTGCCAGCAGTCCCTTAGCGTGGCGCAATGAGCAGTTCTTC
>-|TRBJ2-3|TRBV30|-
CAFTPRATPTDTQYF
TGTGCCTTTACACCGCGGGCAACACCCACAGATACGCAGTATTTT
>-|TRBJ2-7|TRBV7-9|-
CASSTHGYEQYF
TGTGCCAGCAGCACCCACGGCTACGAGCAGTACTTC
>-|TRBJ1-1|TRBV25-1|-
CASRLGTVTEAFF
TGTGCCAGCAGGCTAGGGACCGTCACTGAAGCTTTCTTT